This paragraph covers one T cell receptor beta chain sequence. Its antigen remains unidentified. Trimming shortened V by 4 bases and J by 0 bases, and 19 bases separated the two germline ends. Germline loops: CDR1 SGHRS, CDR2 YFSETQ. This CDR3 has 17 amino acids. The sample comes from a study of cytomegalovirus exposure and HLA in healthy donors. Findings and caveats of the study: First-cohort TCR clusters were later found to tend to co-occur in the 120 validation repertoires.

Assay used: immunoSEQ multiplex PCR; TCRdb lists only in-frame clones, some missing. The table shows roughly 70,000 clones, with about 90% occurring only once. Specimen: PBMCs. The J gene is TRBJ2-5, the V gene TRBV5-1; TRBD1 might be the D (6 bases). The receptor comes from a woman aged 18-30 years in good health and CMV-seropositive. The CDR3 loop reads CASSPLGQHSYQETQYF. For the CDR3, the DNA is TGCGCCAGCAGCCCCCTTGGACAGCATTCTTACCAAGAGACCCAGTACTTC.